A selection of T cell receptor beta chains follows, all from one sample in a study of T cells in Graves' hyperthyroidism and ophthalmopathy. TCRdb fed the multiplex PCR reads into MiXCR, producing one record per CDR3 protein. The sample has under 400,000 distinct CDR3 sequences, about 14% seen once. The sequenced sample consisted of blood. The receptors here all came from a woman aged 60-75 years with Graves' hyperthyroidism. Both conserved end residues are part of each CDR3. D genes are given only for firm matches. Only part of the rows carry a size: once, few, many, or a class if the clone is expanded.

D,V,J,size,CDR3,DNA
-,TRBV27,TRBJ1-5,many,CASSPWADQPQHF,TGTGCCAGCAGTCCCTGGGCCGATCAGCCCCAGCATTTT
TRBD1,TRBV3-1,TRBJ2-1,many,CASSQPLGRGRSDEQFF,TGTGCCAGCAGCCAACCCCTGGGCAGGGGGCGTTCGGATGAGCAGTTCTTC
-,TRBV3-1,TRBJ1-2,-,CASSQDLRGYGYTF,TGTGCCAGCAGCCAAGATCTCCGGGGCTATGGCTACACCTTC
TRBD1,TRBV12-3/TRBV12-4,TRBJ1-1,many,CASSSGQGYTEAFF,TGTGCCAGCAGTTCAGGACAGGGATACACTGAAGCTTTCTTT
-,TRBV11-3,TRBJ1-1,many,CASSLDRMNTEAFF,TGTGCCAGCAGCTTAGACAGAATGAACACTGAAGCTTTCTTT
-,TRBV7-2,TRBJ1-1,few,CASRGRGFLPGTEAFF,TGTGCCAGCAGAGGGAGGGGGTTTCTTCCGGGCACTGAAGCTTTCTTT
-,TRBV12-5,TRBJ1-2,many,CASGLGQPAYGYTF,TGTGCTAGTGGTTTGGGACAGCCGGCCTATGGCTACACCTTC
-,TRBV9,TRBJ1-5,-,CASSVLGNSNQPQHF,TGTGCCAGCAGCGTTCTAGGGAATAGCAATCAGCCCCAGCATTTT
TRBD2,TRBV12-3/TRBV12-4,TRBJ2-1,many,CASSFILAGGGEQFF,TGTGCCAGCAGTTTCATACTAGCGGGAGGGGGCGAGCAGTTCTTC
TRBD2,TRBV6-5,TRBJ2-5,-,CASSSAGGGETQYF,TGTGCCAGCAGTTCAGCGGGAGGAGGGGAGACCCAGTACTTC
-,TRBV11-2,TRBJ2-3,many,CASSAGQSQTDTQYF,TGTGCCAGCAGCGCCGGACAGAGCCAAACAGATACGCAGTATTTT
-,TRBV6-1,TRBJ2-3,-,CASSVRGGGLLDTQYF,TGTGCCAGCAGTGTAAGGGGAGGGGGGTTGCTGGATACGCAGTATTTT
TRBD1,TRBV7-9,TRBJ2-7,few,CASSAGQGDREQYF,TGTGCCAGCAGCGCGGGACAGGGGGATCGGGAGCAGTACTTC
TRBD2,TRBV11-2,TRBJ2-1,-,CASSSLLAGGMNEQFF,TGTGCCAGCAGCTCGCTACTAGCGGGAGGGATGAATGAGCAGTTCTTC
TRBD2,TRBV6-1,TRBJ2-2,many,CASSYSRTSATMELFF,TGTGCCAGCAGTTATTCCCGGACTAGCGCCACGATGGAGCTGTTTTTT
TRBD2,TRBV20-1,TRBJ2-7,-,CSARPSGSSYEQYF,TGCAGTGCTAGACCTAGCGGGAGTTCCTACGAGCAGTACTTC
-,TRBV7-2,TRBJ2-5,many,CARDGLETQYF,TGTGCCAGAGATGGACTAGAGACCCAGTACTTC
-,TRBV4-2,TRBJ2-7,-,CASSQGGMYEQYF,TGTGCCAGCAGCCAAGGGGGCATGTACGAGCAGTACTTC